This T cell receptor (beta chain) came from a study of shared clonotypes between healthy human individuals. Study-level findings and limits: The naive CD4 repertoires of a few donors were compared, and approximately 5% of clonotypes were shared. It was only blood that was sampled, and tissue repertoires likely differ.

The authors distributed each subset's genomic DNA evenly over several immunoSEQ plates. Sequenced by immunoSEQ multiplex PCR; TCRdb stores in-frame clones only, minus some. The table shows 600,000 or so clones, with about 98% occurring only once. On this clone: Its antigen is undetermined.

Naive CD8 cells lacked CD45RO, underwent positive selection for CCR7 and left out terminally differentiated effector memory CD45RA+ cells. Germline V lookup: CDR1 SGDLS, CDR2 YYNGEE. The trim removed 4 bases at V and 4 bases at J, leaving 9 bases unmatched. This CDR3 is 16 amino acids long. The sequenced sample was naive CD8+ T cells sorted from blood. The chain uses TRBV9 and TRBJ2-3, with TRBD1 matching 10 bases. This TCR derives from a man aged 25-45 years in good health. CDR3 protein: CASSPKTGGFADTQYF. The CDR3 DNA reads TGTGCCAGCAGCCCGAAGACAGGGGGCTTCGCAGATACGCAGTATTTT. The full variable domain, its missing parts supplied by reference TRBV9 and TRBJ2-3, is DSGVTQTPKHLITATGQRVTLRCSPRSGDLSVYWYQQSLDQGLQFLIQYYNGEERAKGNILERFSAQQFPDLHSELNLSSLELGDSALYFCASSPKTGGFADTQYFGPGTRLTVL.